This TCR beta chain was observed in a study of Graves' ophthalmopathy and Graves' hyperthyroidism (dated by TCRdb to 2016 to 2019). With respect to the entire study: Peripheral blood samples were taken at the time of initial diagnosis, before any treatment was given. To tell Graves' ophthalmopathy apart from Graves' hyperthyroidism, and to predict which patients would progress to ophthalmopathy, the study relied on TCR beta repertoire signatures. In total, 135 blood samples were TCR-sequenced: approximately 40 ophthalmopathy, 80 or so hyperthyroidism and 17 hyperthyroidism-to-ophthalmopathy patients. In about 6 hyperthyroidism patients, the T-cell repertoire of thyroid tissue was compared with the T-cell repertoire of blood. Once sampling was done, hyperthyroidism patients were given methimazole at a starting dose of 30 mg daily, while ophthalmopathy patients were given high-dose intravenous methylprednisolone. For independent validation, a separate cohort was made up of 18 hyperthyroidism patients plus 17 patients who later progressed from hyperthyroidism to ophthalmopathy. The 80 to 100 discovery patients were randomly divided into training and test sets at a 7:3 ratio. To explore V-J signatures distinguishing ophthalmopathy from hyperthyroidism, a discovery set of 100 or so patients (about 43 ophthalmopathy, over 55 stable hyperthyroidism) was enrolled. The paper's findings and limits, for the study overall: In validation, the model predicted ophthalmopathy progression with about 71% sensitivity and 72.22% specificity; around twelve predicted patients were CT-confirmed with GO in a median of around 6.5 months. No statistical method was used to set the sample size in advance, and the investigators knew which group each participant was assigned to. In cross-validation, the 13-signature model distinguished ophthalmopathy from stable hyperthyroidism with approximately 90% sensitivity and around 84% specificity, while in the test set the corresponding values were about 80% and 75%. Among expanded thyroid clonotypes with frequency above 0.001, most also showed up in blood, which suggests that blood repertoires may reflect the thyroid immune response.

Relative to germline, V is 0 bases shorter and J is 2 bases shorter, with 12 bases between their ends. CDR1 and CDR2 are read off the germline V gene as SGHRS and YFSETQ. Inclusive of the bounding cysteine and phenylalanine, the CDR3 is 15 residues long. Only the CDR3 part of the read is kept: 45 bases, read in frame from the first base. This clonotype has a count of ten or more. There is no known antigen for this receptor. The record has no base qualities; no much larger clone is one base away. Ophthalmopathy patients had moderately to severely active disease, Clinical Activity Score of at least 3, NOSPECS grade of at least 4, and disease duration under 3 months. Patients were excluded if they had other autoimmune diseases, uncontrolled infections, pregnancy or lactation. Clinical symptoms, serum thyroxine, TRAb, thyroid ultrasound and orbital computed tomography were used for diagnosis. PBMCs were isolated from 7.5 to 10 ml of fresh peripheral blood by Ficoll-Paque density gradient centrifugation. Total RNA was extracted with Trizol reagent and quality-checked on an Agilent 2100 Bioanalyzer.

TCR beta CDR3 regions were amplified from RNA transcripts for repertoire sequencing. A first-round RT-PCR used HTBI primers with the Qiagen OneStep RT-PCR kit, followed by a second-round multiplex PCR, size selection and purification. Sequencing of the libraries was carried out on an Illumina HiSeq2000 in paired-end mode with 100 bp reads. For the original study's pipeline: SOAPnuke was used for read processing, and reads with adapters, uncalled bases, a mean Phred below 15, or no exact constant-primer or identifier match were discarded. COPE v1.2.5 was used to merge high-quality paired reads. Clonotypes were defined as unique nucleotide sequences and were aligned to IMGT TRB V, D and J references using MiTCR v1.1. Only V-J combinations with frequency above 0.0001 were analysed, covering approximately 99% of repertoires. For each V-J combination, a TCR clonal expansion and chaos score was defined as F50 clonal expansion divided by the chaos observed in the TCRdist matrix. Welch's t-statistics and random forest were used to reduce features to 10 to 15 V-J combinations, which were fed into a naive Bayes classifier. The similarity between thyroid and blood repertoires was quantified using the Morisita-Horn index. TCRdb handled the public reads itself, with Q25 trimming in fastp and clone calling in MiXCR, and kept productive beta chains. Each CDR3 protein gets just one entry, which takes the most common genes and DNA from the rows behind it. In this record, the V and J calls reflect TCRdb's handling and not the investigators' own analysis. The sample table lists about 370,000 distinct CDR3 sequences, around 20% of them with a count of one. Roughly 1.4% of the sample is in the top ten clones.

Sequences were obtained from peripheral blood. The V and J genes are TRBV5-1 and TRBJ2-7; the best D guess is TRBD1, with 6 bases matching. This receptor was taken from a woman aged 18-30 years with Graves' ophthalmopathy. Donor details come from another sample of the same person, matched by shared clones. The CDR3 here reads CASSLDRAPTYEQYF. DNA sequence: TGCGCCAGCAGCTTGGACAGGGCGCCAACCTACGAGCAGTACTTC.